The 17 T cell receptor beta chains below were found in one sample sequenced in a study of cytomegalovirus exposure and HLA in healthy donors. The primer mix had 60 Vbeta and 13 Jbeta primers. The method was immunoSEQ multiplex PCR; TCRdb's version includes in-frame clones alone and lacks a portion of them. The sample yields 140,000 or so clones, approximately 79% seen once. Specimen: PBMCs. The receptor set was obtained from a man aged 18 to 30 in good health and CMV-seropositive.

The chain recombines TRBV7-2 with TRBJ2-1, with 12 positions matching TRBD1. CDR1 and CDR2 from the germline V gene are SGHTA and FQGNSA. The V and J ends lost 5 bases and 8 bases, in that order; junction bases with no gene match: 13. The CDR3 sequence is 17 residues long. CDR3 residues: CASSLSFPGQGADEQFF. CDR3 sequence (DNA): TGTGCCAGCAGCCTGAGTTTTCCGGGACAGGGGGCCGATGAGCAGTTCTTC.

The chain combines TRBV12-5 with TRBJ2-1; D not certain. The CDR3 contains 13 residues. Trimming removed 5 bases at V and 8 bases at J, with 13 bases between. Germline CDR1 is LGHNT and CDR2 is FRNRAP. CDR3 sequence (DNA): TGTGCTAGTGGTATAATTGATCGGTATGAGCAGTTCTTC. This sequence encodes CASGIIDRYEQFF.

This chain links TRBV5-6 with TRBJ1-1, with no clear D. CDR1 is SGHDT and CDR2 is YYEEEE in the germline V gene. This CDR3 comprises 13 residues. V gave up 0 bases and J gave up 6 bases, with 9 bases separating them. CDR3 residues: CASSLGNRAEAFF. The CDR3 coding sequence is TGTGCCAGCAGCTTGGGGAACAGAGCTGAAGCTTTCTTT.

Concerning this clone itself: Since the CDR3 does not end with the conserved phenylalanine or tryptophan, this likely comes from a read error. This chain links TRBV18 with TRBJ1-1; perhaps TRBD1 as D (6 bases). Per the germline V gene, CDR1 is KGHSH and CDR2 is LQKENI. This CDR3 region has 16 residues. Trimming cost V 3 bases and J 1 base, with 15 bases left between them. CDR3 in amino acids: CASSPGQGTPNTEAFL. The CDR3 DNA follows: TGTGCCAGCTCACCCGGGCAGGGGACCCCGAACACTGAAGCTTTCTTG.

The rearrangement uses TRBV6-6 and TRBJ2-7; a possible D gene is TRBD2 (6 bases). The germline CDR1 and CDR2 sequences are MNHNY and SVGAGI (reference sequence). Trimming removed 1 base from V and 5 bases from J, with 9 bases in between. The length of the CDR3 is 13 residues. As DNA, the CDR3 is TGTGCCAGCAGTTACTGGGAGGCCAACGAGCAGTACTTC. Translated: CASSYWEANEQYF.

V is TRBV29-1 and J is TRBJ1-1, with 10 bases fitting TRBD1. This CDR3 comprises 16 residues. With V trimmed by 6 bases and J by 4 bases, 14 bases remained unmatched. Germline CDR1 reads SQVTM; CDR2 reads ANQGSEA. The CDR3 sequence is CSVPGTGVIRGTEAFF. DNA of the CDR3: TGCAGCGTACCCGGGACAGGGGTGATAAGAGGCACTGAAGCTTTCTTT. Full variable domain (outside the CDR3, taken from reference TRBV29-1 and TRBJ1-1): SAVISQKPSRDICQRGTSLTIQCQVDSQVTMMFWYRQQPGQSLTLIATANQGSEATYESGFVIDKFPISRPNLTFSTLTVSNMSPEDSSIYLCSVPGTGVIRGTEAFFGQGTRLTVV.

The rearrangement joins TRBV7-9 to TRBJ2-2, with D possibly being TRBD2 (5 bases). Germline V CDR1 and CDR2: SEHNR, FQNEAQ (reference sequence). The V end was cut by 9 bases, the J end by 0 bases, with 11 bases between. The CDR3 sequence is 14 residues long. The CDR3 DNA reads TGTGCCAGGACGGGAATCGCGAACACCGGGGAGCTGTTTTTT. Translating gives CARTGIANTGELFF.

The chain has TRBV7-2 and TRBJ2-7, with 8 bases fitting TRBD1. The junction had 6 bases not matched to a gene; V was cut back by 5 bases and J by 12 bases. The CDR3 covers 11 residues. The germline V gene has CDR1 SGHTA and CDR2 FQGNSA. The CDR3 region is CASSGGTGPYF. Written as DNA, the CDR3 is TGTGCCAGCAGCGGCGGGACAGGTCCGTACTTC.

This chain connects TRBV6-1 to TRBJ2-4, with D perhaps TRBD2 (6 bases). CDR1 is MNHNS, CDR2 SASEGT, per germline. V was pared by 2 bases and J by 1 base, with 6 bases between. The CDR3 covers 14 residues. The CDR3 nucleotides are TGTGCCAGCAGTGAACTAGCGGCCAAAAACATTCAGTACTTC. This translates into CASSELAAKNIQYF.

This clone was detected only a few times. The chain has TRBV7-9 and TRBJ2-7; 11 bases align to TRBD2. Trimming removed 3 bases from V and 4 bases from J; junction bases left unmatched: 5. The germline CDR1 and CDR2 sequences are SEHNR and FQNEAQ (reference sequence). CDR3 length: 15 residues. Written as DNA, the CDR3 is TGTGCCAGCAGCTTTCCGACTAGCGGGGCTTACGAGCAGTACTTC. This gives the protein CASSFPTSGAYEQYF.

This sequence joins TRBV7-3 and TRBJ2-1; TRBD2 might be the D (6 bases). Germline CDR1 is SGHTA and CDR2 is FQGTGA. Trimming left V 4 bases short and J 6 bases short, with 16 bases between. The CDR3 has 15 amino acids. The CDR3 DNA sequence: TGTGCCAGCAGCTACCGGGGGTCTTTGGGCAATGAGCAGTTCTTC. This encodes CASSYRGSLGNEQFF.

The chain couples TRBV5-6 to TRBJ1-4; D gene unclear. The CDR3 totals 15 residues. The germline V and J ends were trimmed by 1 base and 0 bases, with 7 bases remaining between them. CDR1 and CDR2 (germline): SGHDT, YYEEEE. CDR3 amino acids: CASSLFGSTNEKLFF. The CDR3 region has the DNA TGTGCCAGCAGCTTGTTTGGCTCAACTAATGAAAAACTGTTTTTT.

The chain recombines TRBV10-1 with TRBJ2-2, with D possibly being TRBD2 (5 bases). From germline, CDR1 is WNHNN and CDR2 SYGVQD (reference sequence). The CDR3 is made up of 14 amino acids. Trimming left V 3 bases short and J 8 bases short, with 13 bases between. The CDR3 region has the DNA TGCGCCAGCAGTGACAGCGCCAGCGGAGGGGAGCTGTTTTTT. This encodes CASSDSASGGELFF.

V gene TRBV7-9 combines with J gene TRBJ2-1; TRBD2 matches at 9 bases. The CDR3 totals 16 residues. Germline V gives CDR1 SEHNR, CDR2 FQNEAQ (reference sequence). V dropped 5 bases and J dropped 0; count of bases not matched to a gene: 5. The CDR3 nucleotides read TGTGCCAGCAGCCTAAATAGCGGGAGCTCCTACAATGAGCAGTTCTTC. Its protein product is CASSLNSGSSYNEQFF.

The chain joins TRBV6-6 to TRBJ1-2; 9 nucleotides line up with TRBD1. Germline trimming cut 2 bases from V and 10 bases from J; bases unmatched to any gene: 8. The V gene's germline CDR1 is MNHNY and CDR2 SVGAGI (reference sequence). The length of the CDR3 is 14 residues. CDR3 in amino acids: CASSYGGQGLLYTF. Here the CDR3 DNA reads TGTGCCAGCAGTTACGGGGGACAGGGTTTGCTCTACACCTTC.

The genes are TRBV2 and TRBJ2-1, with 11 nucleotides matching TRBD2. This CDR3 is built from 14 residues. After removal of 8 bases from V and 6 bases from J, the junction contained 6 bases not matched to a gene. Germline V CDR1 and CDR2: SNHLY, FYNNEI. The CDR3 DNA reads as TGTGCCAGCCTCGGGACTAGCGGTGGCAATGAGCAGTTCTTC. This translates into CASLGTSGGNEQFF.

The genes are TRBV9 and TRBJ1-2; 8 bases align to TRBD1. Germline V gene lookup returns CDR1 SGDLS and CDR2 YYNGEE. This CDR3 spans 17 amino acids. Unmatched junction bases numbered 10, after V lost 1 base and J lost 2 bases. CDR3 nucleotides: TGTGCCAGCAGCGTACGAGAGGCAGGGGGCTTCAACTATGGCTACACCTTC. Protein: CASSVREAGGFNYGYTF.